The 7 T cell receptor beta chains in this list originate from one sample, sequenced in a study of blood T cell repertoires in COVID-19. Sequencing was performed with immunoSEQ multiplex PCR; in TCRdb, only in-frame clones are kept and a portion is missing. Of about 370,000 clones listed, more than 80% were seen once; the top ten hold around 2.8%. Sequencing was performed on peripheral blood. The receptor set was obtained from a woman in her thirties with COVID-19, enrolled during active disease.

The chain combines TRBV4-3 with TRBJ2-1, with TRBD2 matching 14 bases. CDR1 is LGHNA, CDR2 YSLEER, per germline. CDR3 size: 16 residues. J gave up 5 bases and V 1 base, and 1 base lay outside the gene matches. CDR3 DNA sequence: TGCGCCAGCAGCCAAGGACTAGCGGGAGGGGACAATGAGCAGTTCTTC. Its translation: CASSQGLAGGDNEQFF.

CDR3 nucleotides: TGCGCCAGCAGCCAAGTCTGGGTACGGGGGAACACTGAAGCTTTCTTT. Translation gives CASSQVWVRGNTEAFF. The chain employs TRBV4-3 and TRBJ1-1, with D uncertain. The germline CDR1 and CDR2 sequences are LGHNA and YSLEER. V shed 1 base and J shed 1 base, with 13 bases lying between them. The CDR3 loop spans 16 amino acids.

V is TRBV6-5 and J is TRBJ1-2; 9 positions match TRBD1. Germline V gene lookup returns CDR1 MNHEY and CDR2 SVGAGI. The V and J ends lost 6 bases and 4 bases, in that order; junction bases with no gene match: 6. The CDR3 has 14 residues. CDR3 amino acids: CASSGRDRAYGYTF. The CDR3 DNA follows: TGTGCCAGCAGCGGTCGGGACAGGGCCTATGGCTACACCTTC.

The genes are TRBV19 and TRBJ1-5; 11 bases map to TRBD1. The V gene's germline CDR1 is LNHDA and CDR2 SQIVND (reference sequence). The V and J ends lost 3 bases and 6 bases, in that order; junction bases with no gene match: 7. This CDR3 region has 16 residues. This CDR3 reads CASSINGDRGSQPQHF. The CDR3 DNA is TGTGCCAGTAGTATCAATGGGGACAGGGGGAGTCAGCCCCAGCATTTT.

The CDR3 DNA is TGTGCCAGCTCCCTCCAGGACAGGTTTTACAATGAGCAGTTCTTC. Translating it yields CASSLQDRFYNEQFF. The chain uses TRBV28 and TRBJ2-1; 7 nucleotides match TRBD1. CDR3 length: 15 amino acids. Germline trimming cut 8 bases from V and 4 bases from J; bases unmatched to any gene: 11. The germline CDR1 and CDR2 sequences are MDHEN and SYDVKM.

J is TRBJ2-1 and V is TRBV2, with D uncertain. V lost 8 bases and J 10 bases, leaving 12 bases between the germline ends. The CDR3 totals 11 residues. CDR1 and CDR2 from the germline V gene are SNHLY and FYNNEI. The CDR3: CASGGGSEQFF. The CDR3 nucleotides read TGTGCCAGCGGCGGTGGATCGGAGCAGTTCTTC.

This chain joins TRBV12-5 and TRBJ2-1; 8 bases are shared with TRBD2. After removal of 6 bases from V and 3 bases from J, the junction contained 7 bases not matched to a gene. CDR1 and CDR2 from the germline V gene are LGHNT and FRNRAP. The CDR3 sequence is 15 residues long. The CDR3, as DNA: TGTGCTAGTGGCCAAGCGGGAGCCGGCTACAATGAGCAGTTCTTC. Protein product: CASGQAGAGYNEQFF.